Each of the 26 T cell receptor beta chains below was sequenced from the same sample in a study of shared clonotypes between healthy human individuals. Produced via immunoSEQ multiplex PCR; TCRdb's table is partial and in-frame only. Of about 990,000 clones in the sample, more than 75% were seen once. The sample taken for sequencing was memory CD4+ T cells from PBMCs. Regarding subset: CD45RA-negative fraction. These receptors were collected from a man aged 18-30 years in good health. Some clones in this sample may be carry-over from other donors' samples.

V is TRBV5-4 and J is TRBJ1-6; 10 bases are shared with TRBD1. Germline trimming cut 4 bases from V and 9 bases from J; bases unmatched to any gene: 7. The germline V gene has CDR1 SGHNT and CDR2 YYREEE (reference sequence). The CDR3 covers 15 residues. The CDR3 region is CASSAVRTGGSPLHF. DNA for the CDR3: TGTGCCAGCAGCGCCGTACGGACAGGGGGTTCACCCCTCCACTTT.

The chain links TRBV4-2 to TRBJ2-3; D remains unclear. Trimming left V 0 bases short and J 5 bases short, with 9 bases between. This CDR3 spans 14 amino acids. The germline V gene has CDR1 LGHNA and CDR2 YNFKEQ. The DNA of the CDR3 is TGTGCCAGCAGCCAAGACGGGCCGGGAGATACGCAGTATTTT. This encodes CASSQDGPGDTQYF.

In this sample, this clone turned up once. This chain links TRBV5-1 with TRBJ1-4; a weak D match, TRBD1 (5 bases). V was clipped by 4 bases and J by 6 bases, with 19 bases between them. The CDR3 loop spans 16 amino acids. In germline, CDR1 is SGHRS, CDR2 YFSETQ. CDR3 protein: CASSLSGRGGDEKLFF. In nucleotides, the CDR3 is TGCGCCAGCAGCCTGTCCGGGAGGGGCGGGGATGAAAAACTGTTTTTT.

This clone was observed a single time. The chain links TRBV27 to TRBJ2-5; D uncertain. Per germline, CDR1 MNHEY and CDR2 SMNVEV (reference sequence). The CDR3 is 9 amino acids. Trimming shortened V by 10 bases and J by 5 bases, and 5 bases separated the two germline ends. CDR3 DNA: TGTGCCAAAGGGGAGACCCAGTACTTC. Its translation: CAKGETQYF.

This clone was seen a single time. The rearrangement links TRBV15 to TRBJ1-2; D call uncertain. The CDR3 has 14 residues. Germline CDR1 and CDR2: LNHNV and YYDKDF (reference sequence). Trimming pared 5 bases from V and 0 bases from J, leaving 10 bases between. The CDR3, as DNA: TGTGCCACCAGCCCCGCGGGTCCTAACTATGGCTACACCTTC. It codes for CATSPAGPNYGYTF. The variable domain in full, completed from reference TRBV15 and TRBJ1-2, reads DAMVIQNPRYQVTQFGKPVTLSCSQTLNHNVMYWYQQKSSQAPKLLFHYYDKDFNNEADTPDNFQSRRPNTSFCFLDIRSPGLGDTAMYLCATSPAGPNYGYTFGSGTRLTVV.

V gene TRBV20-1 combines with J gene TRBJ1-1; D not certain. Germline V lookup: CDR1 DFQATT, CDR2 SNEGSKA (reference sequence). The CDR3 is 11 amino acids. V lost 5 bases, J lost 5 bases, and 9 bases lay in between. The CDR3 region has the DNA TGCAGTGCTGGGTACATGACTGAAGCTTTCTTT. Translated: CSAGYMTEAFF.

This chain links TRBV7-3 with TRBJ2-5; no clear D gene. CDR3 length: 13 amino acids. CDR1 is SGHTA and CDR2 is FQGTGA in the germline V gene. V lost 4 bases to trimming and J lost 1 base, with 7 bases between them. This CDR3 reads CASSSLPQETQYF. DNA of the CDR3: TGTGCCAGCAGCTCCCTACCCCAAGAGACCCAGTACTTC.

The gene calls are TRBV4-1 and TRBJ2-1, with 7 bases fitting TRBD2. The CDR3 covers 16 residues. In germline, CDR1 is MGHRA, CDR2 YSYEKL. V lost 3 bases, J lost 0 bases, and 5 bases stayed unmatched. CDR3 protein: CASSHLGGSSYNEQFF. CDR3 DNA sequence: TGCGCCAGCAGCCACCTGGGGGGGAGCTCCTACAATGAGCAGTTCTTC.

J is TRBJ2-4 and V is TRBV6-5; 9 positions match TRBD1. The length of the CDR3 is 14 residues. Per the germline V gene, CDR1 is MNHEY and CDR2 is SVGAGI. Unmatched junction bases numbered 6, after V lost 6 bases and J lost 6 bases. The CDR3: CASRSTGGRNIQYF. CDR3 in DNA: TGTGCCAGCAGGTCCACAGGGGGCCGAAACATTCAGTACTTC.

The chain joins TRBV6-5 to TRBJ1-5; perhaps TRBD1 as D (6 bases). V was pared by 0 bases and J by 2 bases, with 11 bases between. Per the germline V gene, CDR1 is MNHEY and CDR2 is SVGAGI. The CDR3 spans 16 residues. The CDR3 region has the DNA TGTGCCAGCAGTTACTCGTACAGGGATGGCAATCAGCCCCAGCATTTT. The encoded protein is CASSYSYRDGNQPQHF.

The chain links TRBV13 to TRBJ1-2, with D perhaps matching TRBD1 (5 bases). The CDR3 length is 13 residues. Germline V gives CDR1 PRHDT, CDR2 FYEKMQ (reference sequence). The V end lost 1 base, the J end lost 5 bases, and 8 bases lay between the germline ends. CDR3 amino acids: CASSLAGGYGYTF. The CDR3 region has the DNA TGTGCCAGCAGCTTAGCCGGGGGGTATGGCTACACCTTC.

The chain uses TRBV6-5 and TRBJ2-2; 10 nucleotides line up with TRBD2. Germline loops: CDR1 MNHEY, CDR2 SVGAGI. This CDR3 has 15 amino acids. V trimming: 6 bases; J trimming: 1 base; junction bases outside the gene matches: 2. The chain's CDR3 is CASRRLAGNTGELFF. The CDR3, as DNA: TGTGCCAGCAGGCGACTAGCGGGGAACACCGGGGAGCTGTTTTTT.

The chain uses TRBV6-5 and TRBJ1-2; 7 bases are shared with TRBD1. The junction had 16 bases not matched to a gene; V was cut back by 4 bases and J by 8 bases. From germline, CDR1 is MNHEY and CDR2 SVGAGI. CDR3 length: 16 residues. For the CDR3, the DNA is TGTGCCAGCAGTTTCGGATGGACAGGATCCAACTGGGGCTACACCTTC. Translating it yields CASSFGWTGSNWGYTF.

The chain employs TRBV4-2 and TRBJ1-1; D perhaps matches TRBD1 (5 bases). This CDR3 contains 14 residues. Per the germline V gene, CDR1 is LGHNA and CDR2 is YNFKEQ. The V end lost 3 bases, the J end lost 7 bases, and 15 bases lay between the germline ends. The CDR3 spells CASSHPRGGIEAFF. The CDR3 DNA sequence: TGTGCCAGCAGCCACCCAAGGGGAGGGATTGAAGCTTTCTTT.

This chain uses TRBV7-6 with TRBJ1-3, with a weak D call TRBD1 (6 bases). The germline CDR1 and CDR2 sequences are SGHVS and FNYEAQ. Trimming removed 3 bases from V and 2 bases from J, with 14 bases in between. The CDR3 contains 16 residues. The CDR3 DNA follows: TGTGCCAGCAGCTTCGGACAGAAGGTTACTGGAAACACCATATATTTT. Encoded protein: CASSFGQKVTGNTIYF.

The rearrangement joins TRBV6-6 to TRBJ2-5; the D gene is possibly TRBD2 (5 bases). This CDR3 spans 16 amino acids. From germline, CDR1 is MNHNY and CDR2 SVGAGI (reference sequence). The V gene lost 0 bases and the J gene lost 2 bases, with 13 bases spanning the gap. CDR3 coding DNA: TGTGCCAGCAGTTACTCGGGTGGGAGTTTACAAGAGACCCAGTACTTC. As protein: CASSYSGGSLQETQYF.

This sequence joins TRBV19 and TRBJ2-2; 7 bases align to TRBD2. V lost 10 bases and J lost 5; bases outside the gene matches: 16. CDR1 and CDR2 (germline): LNHDA, SQIVND (reference sequence). The CDR3 has 16 residues. CDR3 nucleotide sequence: TGTGCCACCAAAACCCCCCGGACTAGTGGTACCGGGGAGCTGTTTTTT. It codes for CATKTPRTSGTGELFF.

Remarks on this clone: The same CDR3 can be traced to other DNA sequences in this sample. J is TRBJ2-7 and V is TRBV28; the match to TRBD2 covers 7 bases. Germline CDR1 is MDHEN and CDR2 is SYDVKM. This CDR3 spans 15 amino acids. J gave up 0 bases and V 0 bases, and 2 bases lay outside the gene matches. CDR3 protein: CASSLWGGSSYEQYF. In DNA form, the CDR3 reads TGTGCCAGCAGTTTATGGGGGGGGAGCTCCTACGAGCAGTACTTC.

The V gene is TRBV6-6, the J gene TRBJ2-7; perhaps TRBD1 as D (5 bases). Per the germline V gene, CDR1 is MNHNY and CDR2 is SVGAGI (reference sequence). V shed 4 bases and J shed 4 bases, with 11 bases lying between them. The CDR3 runs 13 residues. In nucleotides, the CDR3 is TGTGCCAGCAGTTTCTCGGACACTTACGAGCAGTACTTC. This sequence encodes CASSFSDTYEQYF.

In DNA, the CDR3 is TGCGCCAGCAGCCAAGATCTGAGTCAGGCGCAGACCCAGTACTTC. Translating it yields CASSQDLSQAQTQYF. The chain carries TRBV4-3 and TRBJ2-5; no reliable D call. V shed 0 bases and J shed 6 bases, with 14 bases lying between them. Germline-derived CDR1 and CDR2 are LGHNA and YSLEER. The CDR3 extends over 15 amino acids.

The chain recombines TRBV5-4 with TRBJ1-1, with D unresolved. With 4 bases removed from V and 1 base from J, the gap between germline ends came to 14 bases. Germline CDR1 is SGHNT and CDR2 is YYREEE (reference sequence). This CDR3 spans 15 amino acids. CDR3 amino acids: CASSAAGLRNTEAFF. The CDR3 region has the DNA TGTGCCAGCAGCGCGGCGGGCCTAAGGAACACTGAAGCTTTCTTT. The full variable domain, in which reference TRBV5-4 and TRBJ1-1 provide the parts outside the CDR3, is ETGVTQSPTHLIKTRGQQVTLRCSSQSGHNTVSWYQQALGQGPQFIFQYYREEENGRGNFPPRFSGLQFPNYSSELNVNALELDDSALYLCASSAAGLRNTEAFFGQGTRLTVV.

This clone has a count of ten or more. The rearrangement joins TRBV7-2 to TRBJ2-7; weak D call: TRBD1 (7 bases). The V end lost 5 bases, the J end lost 1 base, and 18 bases lay between the germline ends. Germline V gives CDR1 SGHTA, CDR2 FQGNSA. The CDR3 is 16 residues long. The CDR3 is CASSPRGGTASYEQYF. The CDR3 nucleotides are TGTGCCAGCAGCCCCAGGGGCGGGACAGCTTCCTACGAGCAGTACTTC.

The chain uses TRBV7-3 and TRBJ1-1; D is possibly TRBD1 (5 bases). From germline, CDR1 is SGHTA and CDR2 FQGTGA. Deletions cut 1 base from V and 5 bases from J, with 8 bases between. The CDR3 runs to 13 residues. CDR3 sequence (DNA): TGTGCCAGCAGCTTAAACGGGGGGACTGAAGCTTTCTTT. Translated, it gives CASSLNGGTEAFF.

This clone was counted only a few times. This chain uses TRBV27 with TRBJ1-1, with 8 bases identical to TRBD1. In germline, CDR1 is MNHEY, CDR2 SMNVEV (reference sequence). This CDR3 has 14 amino acids. Losses at the gene ends were 5 bases for V and 6 bases for J; bases not matched to a gene: 8. Here the CDR3 reads CASSRTGITAEAFF. The CDR3 nucleotides are TGTGCCAGCAGTCGGACAGGGATCACGGCTGAAGCTTTCTTT.

This sequence joins TRBV11-3 and TRBJ2-7; D is unresolved. Trimming cost V 1 base and J 0 bases, with 7 bases left between them. CDR1 SGHNT and CDR2 YENEEA come from the germline V gene. The CDR3 has 14 amino acids. Written as DNA, the CDR3 is TGTGCCAGCAGCTTAGGGGCAGGCTCCTACGAGCAGTACTTC. Residues: CASSLGAGSYEQYF.

On this clone: Other nucleotide sequences from this sample produce the same CDR3. CDR3 region: CASSLGGRANEKLFF. The CDR3 coding sequence is TGTGCCAGCAGCTTAGGGGGGAGGGCTAATGAAAAACTGTTTTTT. The chain uses TRBV7-2 and TRBJ1-4, with D maybe TRBD1 (5 bases). V dropped 1 base and J dropped 3 bases, with 9 bases sitting between them. From germline, CDR1 is SGHTA and CDR2 FQGNSA. This CDR3 spans 15 amino acids.